One and the same sample provided the 19 T cell receptor beta chains below, sequenced in a study of cytomegalovirus exposure and HLA in healthy donors. Use of 60 Vbeta and 13 Jbeta primers characterized the PCR. The method was immunoSEQ multiplex PCR; TCRdb's version includes in-frame clones alone and lacks a portion of them. The sample has 150,000 to 200,000 clones; just under 80% are singletons. Sequencing used PBMCs. The receptor set was obtained from a woman aged 50 to 60 in good health and CMV-seropositive.

This chain joins TRBV6-6 and TRBJ2-2; 12 nucleotides agree with TRBD1. The length of the CDR3 is 16 residues. V lost 6 bases to trimming and J lost 4 bases; unmatched junction nucleotides: 6. Germline CDR1 is MNHNY and CDR2 is SVGAGI (reference sequence). CDR3 protein: CASRGDRGQGTGELFF. Here the CDR3 DNA reads TGTGCCAGCAGGGGGGACAGGGGGCAGGGCACCGGGGAGCTGTTTTTT.

This chain connects TRBV7-9 to TRBJ1-1, with D tentatively TRBD1 (5 bases). The V end was cut by 10 bases, the J end by 4 bases, with 10 bases between. This CDR3 is built from 11 residues. The germline gives CDR1 SEHNR, CDR2 FQNEAQ (reference sequence). CDR3 residues: CANHQGTEAFF. The DNA for the CDR3 is TGTGCCAACCACCAGGGCACTGAAGCTTTCTTT.

The gene calls are TRBV6-5 and TRBJ2-7; D may be TRBD2 (5 bases). Germline V gene lookup returns CDR1 MNHEY and CDR2 SVGAGI. Trimming removed 8 bases at V and 2 bases at J, with 10 bases between. The CDR3 sequence is 12 residues long. The CDR3 reads CASRGGPYEQYF. In nucleotides, the CDR3 is TGTGCCAGCCGAGGAGGTCCCTACGAGCAGTACTTC.

The chain employs TRBV6-6 and TRBJ1-1, with D unclear. Germline V gene lookup returns CDR1 MNHNY and CDR2 SVGAGI (reference sequence). V was trimmed by 7 bases and J by 2 bases, leaving 11 bases between them. This CDR3 region has 13 residues. CDR3 in DNA: TGTGCCAGCACATTACAGCTAAACACTGAAGCTTTCTTT. This codes for CASTLQLNTEAFF.

The genes are TRBV6-5 and TRBJ1-1; the match to TRBD1 covers 7 bases. CDR3 length: 15 amino acids. Germline values: CDR1 MNHEY, CDR2 SVGAGI. J lost 0 bases, V lost 6 bases, and 7 bases had no gene match. CDR3 coding DNA: TGTGCCAGCAGATCCAGGGGGATCATGAACACTGAAGCTTTCTTT. The encoded protein is CASRSRGIMNTEAFF.

V is TRBV19 and J is TRBJ1-1, with a weak D call TRBD1 (5 bases). V lost 4 bases and J 3 bases, leaving 12 bases between the germline ends. The CDR3 covers 14 residues. Germline CDR1 LNHDA, CDR2 SQIVND (reference sequence). The DNA of the CDR3 is TGTGCCAGTAGTAGGGGGGAGTGGGACACTGAAGCTTTCTTT. Its translation: CASSRGEWDTEAFF.

This chain uses TRBV7-8 with TRBJ2-2; 10 bases line up with TRBD1. V shed 3 bases, J shed 6 bases, and the junction held 10 bases outside the gene matches. This CDR3 contains 17 residues. CDR1 is SGHVS, CDR2 FQNEAQ, per germline. The CDR3 region has the DNA TGTGCCAGCAGCTTTAAGTTGGGACAGGGGATCCCCGGGGAGCTGTTTTTT. Protein: CASSFKLGQGIPGELFF.

This clone was seen a handful of times. The chain links TRBV6-1 to TRBJ1-1, with D perhaps matching TRBD1 (5 bases). Trimming took off 5 bases at V and 0 bases at J, with 10 bases between the two ends. The CDR3 runs to 14 residues. Germline V gene data show CDR1 as MNHNS and CDR2 as SASEGT. The CDR3 DNA is TGTGCCAGCAGTCCCGGGGGAATGAACACTGAAGCTTTCTTT. Its protein product is CASSPGGMNTEAFF.

This clone was picked up one time. The chain employs TRBV18 and TRBJ1-1; 7 positions agree with TRBD1. The CDR3 spans 15 residues. V lost 3 bases to trimming and J lost 5 bases; unmatched junction nucleotides: 9. Looked up from germline, CDR1 is KGHSH and CDR2 is LQKENI. DNA for the CDR3: TGTGCCAGCTCACCGGGCGGCACACAGGGGACTGAAGCTTTCTTT. As protein: CASSPGGTQGTEAFF.

The chain employs TRBV5-4 and TRBJ1-1; TRBD1 is a possible D gene (6 bases). The V and J ends lost 3 bases and 6 bases respectively, with 15 bases between them. The CDR3 loop spans 14 amino acids. From germline, CDR1 is SGHNT and CDR2 YYREEE (reference sequence). As DNA, the CDR3 is TGTGCCAGCAGCTCTGCGTCAGGGGATCCTGAAGCTTTCTTT. The encoded protein is CASSSASGDPEAFF.

J is TRBJ2-5 and V is TRBV7-9; TRBD2 matches 14 bases. The CDR3 consists of 15 residues. J gave up 3 bases and V 5 bases, and 2 bases lay outside the gene matches. Germline V lookup: CDR1 SEHNR, CDR2 FQNEAQ (reference sequence). CDR3 sequence (DNA): TGTGCCAGCAGCCGACTAGCGGGGGGGGAAGAGACCCAGTACTTC. Translating it yields CASSRLAGGEETQYF. Using reference TRBV7-9 and TRBJ2-5 for the parts outside the CDR3, the full variable domain is DTGVSQNPRHKITKRGQNVTFRCDPISEHNRLYWYRQTLGQGPEFLTYFQNEAQLEKSRLLSDRFSAERPKGSFSTLEIQRTEQGDSAMYLCASSRLAGGEETQYFGPGTRLLVL.

The rearrangement uses TRBV2 and TRBJ2-2; TRBD2 agrees at 11 bases. Per germline, CDR1 SNHLY and CDR2 FYNNEI. The CDR3 spans 16 residues. With V trimmed by 3 bases and J by 4 bases, 4 bases remained unmatched. CDR3 sequence: CASSDLAGGRTGELFF. DNA of the CDR3: TGTGCCAGCAGTGATCTAGCGGGGGGCCGCACCGGGGAGCTGTTTTTT.

This chain links TRBV5-1 with TRBJ2-1, with 9 bases fitting TRBD2. Germline CDR1 is SGHRS and CDR2 is YFSETQ. The CDR3 length is 15 residues. V lost 4 bases to trimming and J lost 7 bases; unmatched junction nucleotides: 9. The CDR3 spells CASSEGSGGLNEQFF. CDR3 DNA sequence: TGCGCCAGCAGCGAGGGGAGCGGGGGGCTAAATGAGCAGTTCTTC.

The chain joins TRBV15 to TRBJ1-2; TRBD1 might be the D (5 bases). This CDR3 comprises 15 residues. V was trimmed by 8 bases and J by 2 bases, leaving 18 bases between them. Germline V gives CDR1 LNHNV, CDR2 YYDKDF (reference sequence). The CDR3 sequence is CATQVARDKNYGYTF. The CDR3 DNA reads as TGTGCCACCCAGGTTGCCAGGGATAAAAACTATGGCTACACCTTC.

J is TRBJ2-3 and V is TRBV5-4, with a tentative D call TRBD2 (7 bases). CDR1 and CDR2 (germline): SGHNT, YYREEE (reference sequence). V was cut by 4 bases and J by 0 bases, with 15 bases left in between. The CDR3 spans 16 residues. CDR3 in amino acids: CASSLQGGASTDTQYF. As DNA, the CDR3 is TGTGCCAGCAGCCTACAAGGGGGGGCTAGCACAGATACGCAGTATTTT.

In its sample, this clone was seen a few times. The J gene is TRBJ2-6, the V gene TRBV19, with 8 bases aligning to TRBD1. This CDR3 comprises 17 residues. The germline gives CDR1 LNHDA, CDR2 SQIVND (reference sequence). The CDR3 here is CVPKARDRRPGANVLTF. CDR3 in DNA: TGTGTCCCGAAGGCCCGGGACAGGAGACCTGGGGCCAACGTCCTGACTTTC. Combining the CDR3 with reference TRBV19 and TRBJ2-6 gives the whole variable domain DGGITQSPKYLFRKEGQNVTLSCEQNLNHDAMYWYRQDPGQGLRLIYYSQIVNDFQKGDIAEGYSVSREKKESFPLTVTSAQKNPTAFYLCVPKARDRRPGANVLTFGAGSRLTVL.

This clone was seen a few times. The rearrangement joins TRBV11-2 to TRBJ2-6; D is ambiguous. The V and J ends lost 5 bases and 0 bases respectively, with 17 bases between them. CDR1 is SGHAT and CDR2 is FQNNGV in the germline V gene. This CDR3 region has 18 residues. The CDR3 sequence is CASSTYKGQASGANVLTF. DNA for the CDR3: TGTGCCAGCAGCACCTACAAAGGCCAGGCCTCTGGGGCCAACGTCCTGACTTTC.

This clone was seen only once. The chain combines TRBV18 with TRBJ2-1; D remains unclear. CDR1 is KGHSH and CDR2 is LQKENI in the germline V gene. V was trimmed by 10 bases and J by 11 bases, leaving 21 bases between them. CDR3 length equals 13 residues. The CDR3 coding sequence is TGTGCCATCTCCAGGTCCCCTCCCGATAAGCAGTTCTTC. As protein: CAISRSPPDKQFF.

This clone has a single count. CDR3 DNA: TGTGCCACCAGCAGAGGGAAGGGACAGTACGAGCAGTACTTC. Translating gives CATSRGKGQYEQYF. The chain is built from TRBV15 and TRBJ2-7, with TRBD1 matching 7 bases. Germline CDR1 and CDR2: LNHNV and YYDKDF (reference sequence). The CDR3 has 14 residues. After removal of 1 base from V and 4 bases from J, the junction contained 4 bases not matched to a gene.